The clone carrying this T cell receptor beta chain has only a few counts. This specimen belongs to a study of identical twins. CDR3 length equals 15 residues. Trimming at V came to 3 bases and at J to 5 bases, leaving 5 bases not matched to a gene. Germline values: CDR1 SGHAT, CDR2 FQNNGV. TCRdb passed the 5' RACE reads through MiXCR, listing each CDR3 protein once. The sample has about 520,000 distinct CDR3 sequences; less than 25% are singletons. These data also featured in a second study, about T cells expressing NK-cell markers.

The chain is built from TRBV11-2 and TRBJ2-1; 9 bases match TRBD2. The TCR sequence derives from a woman under 30 in good health. Sequenced sample: CD4+ T cells sorted from blood. The CDR3 here is CASSLRLAADNEQFF. CDR3 bases: TGTGCCAGCAGCTTGAGACTAGCGGCTGACAATGAGCAGTTCTTC.